What follows are 3 T cell receptor beta chains derived from one specimen sequenced in a study of T cell clonality in common variable immunodeficiency. Assay: immunoSEQ multiplex PCR; the TCRdb copy retains only in-frame clones and omits some. The data show 8,500 to 10,000 clones, with none appearing a single time. Overall study results and limits: In common variable immunodeficiency, TCR beta chains reportedly carried fewer deletions and N-nucleotide insertions.

Their antigen targets remain unknown. The sequenced material came from peripheral blood mononuclear cells. The receptors were sampled from a human donor with common variable immunodeficiency.

This clone has a count of ten or more. From the germline J gene comes the end of the CDR3, since the read stops 3 residues before it. This sequence joins TRBV12-3 or TRBV12-4 and TRBJ1-1; no clear D gene. Trimming removed 1 base at V and 1 base at J, with 7 bases between. This CDR3 has 14 residues. Incomplete CDR3 DNA: TGTGCCAGCAGTTTAGTCAGAACGAACACTGAA. Its translation: CASSLVRTNTE. The CDR3 in its entirety is CASSLVRTNTEAFF.

This clone is labeled as medium-sized (0.01 to 0.1%). Read data end 3 residues before the CDR3 end; the end is taken from the germline J gene. The chain links TRBV27 to TRBJ1-5; D ambiguous. Germline-derived CDR1 and CDR2 are MNHEY and SMNVEV (reference sequence). Trimming cost V 5 bases and J 9 bases, with 11 bases left between them. The CDR3 loop spans 12 amino acids. The covered CDR3 bases are TGTGCCAGCAGTATGTCCCGGGGGCCC. Protein sequence: CASSMSRGP. The whole CDR3 protein reads CASSMSRGPQHF.

Sample share makes this clone medium-sized (0.01 to 0.1%). The read halts 3 residues ahead of the CDR3 end, with the missing end drawn from the germline J gene. The rearrangement joins TRBV7-3 to TRBJ1-1, with D possibly matching TRBD1 (5 bases). This CDR3 contains 13 residues. Germline V gives CDR1 SGHTA, CDR2 FQGTGA. V lost 2 bases to trimming and J lost 1 base, with 5 bases between them. The CDR3 DNA, read in part, is TGTGCCAGCAGCTTACAGGGGAACACTGAA. Amino acid sequence: CASSLQGNTE. The full CDR3 protein reads CASSLQGNTEAFF.